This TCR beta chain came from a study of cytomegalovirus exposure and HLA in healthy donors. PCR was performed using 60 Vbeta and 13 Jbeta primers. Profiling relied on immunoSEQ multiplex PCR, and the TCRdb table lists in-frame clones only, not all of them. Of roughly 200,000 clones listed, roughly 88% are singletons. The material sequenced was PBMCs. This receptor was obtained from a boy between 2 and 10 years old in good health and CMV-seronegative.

The CDR3 here is CASSYRDYTYEQYF. CDR3 in DNA: TGTGCCAGCAGCTACCGGGACTATACCTACGAGCAGTACTTC. This chain uses TRBV7-9 with TRBJ2-7; 7 bases fit TRBD2. The V gene end was trimmed by 4 bases and the J gene end by 2 bases; junction bases not matched to a gene: 5. This CDR3 spans 14 amino acids. Germline loops: CDR1 SEHNR, CDR2 FQNEAQ (reference sequence). Full variable domain (remainder filled in from reference TRBV7-9 and TRBJ2-7): DTGVSQNPRHKITKRGQNVTFRCDPISEHNRLYWYRQTLGQGPEFLTYFQNEAQLEKSRLLSDRFSAERPKGSFSTLEIQRTEQGDSAMYLCASSYRDYTYEQYFGPGTRLTVT.